Listed below are T cell receptor beta chains from one sample, sequenced in a study of T cells in Graves' hyperthyroidism and ophthalmopathy. TCRdb re-analysed the multiplex PCR reads in MiXCR, keeping a single row per CDR3 protein. The profile shows about 570,000 distinct CDR3 sequences, 11% to 15% of them singletons. Sequenced sample: blood. The receptors stem from a middle-aged woman with Graves' hyperthyroidism. Both conserved end residues are part of each CDR3. Fields, in order: V gene, J gene, D gene, clone size, CDR3 protein, CDR3 DNA. The D gene is left open where the match is weak. Rows give clone size only sometimes, using once, few, many, or a class for an expanded clone.

v_gene: TRBV24-1
j_gene: TRBJ1-3
d_gene: .
abundance: .
CDR3aa: CATSDLVEYSGNTIYF
CDR3nt: TGTGCCACCAGTGATTTGGTGGAGTACTCTGGAAACACCATATATTTT

v_gene: TRBV20-1
j_gene: TRBJ2-7
d_gene: TRBD2
abundance: few
CDR3aa: CSARPPLAGSYEQYF
CDR3nt: TGCAGTGCTAGACCGCCACTAGCGGGAAGCTACGAGCAGTACTTC

v_gene: TRBV3-1
j_gene: TRBJ1-2
d_gene: .
abundance: many
CDR3aa: CASSQVRGGYGYTF
CDR3nt: TGTGCCAGCAGCCAAGTCCGGGGGGGCTATGGCTACACCTTC

v_gene: TRBV27
j_gene: TRBJ2-5
d_gene: .
abundance: few
CDR3aa: CASSLGYGQETQYF
CDR3nt: TGTGCCAGCAGTTTAGGGTATGGTCAAGAGACCCAGTACTTC

v_gene: TRBV28
j_gene: TRBJ2-5
d_gene: .
abundance: .
CDR3aa: CASSSEGTQYF
CDR3nt: TGTGCCAGCAGTTCCGAGGGGACCCAGTACTTC

v_gene: TRBV27
j_gene: TRBJ2-1
d_gene: .
abundance: .
CDR3aa: CASSLQGLNEQFF
CDR3nt: TGTGCCAGCAGTTTACAGGGTCTGAATGAGCAGTTCTTC

v_gene: TRBV2
j_gene: TRBJ1-6
d_gene: TRBD1
abundance: many
CDR3aa: CASSEARETGVSPLHF
CDR3nt: TGTGCCAGCAGTGAAGCGCGGGAGACAGGGGTTTCACCCCTCCACTTT

v_gene: TRBV6-5
j_gene: TRBJ1-5
d_gene: .
abundance: few
CDR3aa: CASSYGGASVSKLNQPQHF
CDR3nt: TGTGCCAGCAGTTACGGGGGAGCCTCCGTATCCAAACTCAATCAGCCCCAGCATTTT

v_gene: TRBV6-5
j_gene: TRBJ2-3
d_gene: TRBD2
abundance: once
CDR3aa: CASSYFGLAGGPNTQYF
CDR3nt: TGTGCCAGCAGCTACTTCGGACTAGCGGGAGGGCCAAATACGCAGTATTTT

v_gene: TRBV2
j_gene: TRBJ2-7
d_gene: .
abundance: many
CDR3aa: CASSKYEQYF
CDR3nt: TGTGCCAGCAGTAAATACGAGCAGTACTTC

v_gene: TRBV12-3/TRBV12-4
j_gene: TRBJ1-2
d_gene: .
abundance: few
CDR3aa: CASSHSANYGYTF
CDR3nt: TGTGCCAGCAGTCACAGCGCAAACTATGGCTACACCTTC

v_gene: TRBV5-6
j_gene: TRBJ2-1
d_gene: .
abundance: few
CDR3aa: CASSLQEEQFF
CDR3nt: TGTGCCAGCAGCTTGCAGGAAGAGCAGTTCTTC

v_gene: TRBV12-3/TRBV12-4
j_gene: TRBJ1-2
d_gene: .
abundance: many
CDR3aa: CASAPEGALHLYGYTF
CDR3nt: TGTGCCAGCGCTCCCGAGGGCGCCCTACATCTATATGGCTACACCTTC

v_gene: TRBV11-2
j_gene: TRBJ2-5
d_gene: TRBD2
abundance: many
CDR3aa: CASSLGRGKETQYF
CDR3nt: TGTGCCAGCAGCTTAGGGCGGGGGAAAGAGACCCAGTACTTC

v_gene: TRBV7-9
j_gene: TRBJ2-5
d_gene: .
abundance: few
CDR3aa: CASSLGSGRETQYF
CDR3nt: TGTGCCAGCAGCTTAGGTTCAGGGCGTGAGACCCAGTACTTC